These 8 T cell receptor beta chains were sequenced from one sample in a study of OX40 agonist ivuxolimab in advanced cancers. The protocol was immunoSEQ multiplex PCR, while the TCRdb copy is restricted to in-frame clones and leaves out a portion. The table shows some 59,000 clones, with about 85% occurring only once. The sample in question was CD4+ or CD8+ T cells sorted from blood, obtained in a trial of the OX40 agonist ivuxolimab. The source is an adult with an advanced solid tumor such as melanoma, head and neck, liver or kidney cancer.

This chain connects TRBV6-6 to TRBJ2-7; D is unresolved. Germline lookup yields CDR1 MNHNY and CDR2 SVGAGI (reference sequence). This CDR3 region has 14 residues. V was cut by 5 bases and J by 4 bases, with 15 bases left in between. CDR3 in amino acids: CASSPYFGGYEQYF. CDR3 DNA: TGTGCCAGCAGTCCGTATTTTGGTGGGTACGAGCAGTACTTC.

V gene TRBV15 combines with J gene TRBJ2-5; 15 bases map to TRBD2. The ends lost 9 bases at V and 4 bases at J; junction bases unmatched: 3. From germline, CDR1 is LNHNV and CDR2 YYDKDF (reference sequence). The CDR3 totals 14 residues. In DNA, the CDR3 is TGTGCCACGGGACTAGCGGGAGGATCAGAGACCCAGTACTTC. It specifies CATGLAGGSETQYF.

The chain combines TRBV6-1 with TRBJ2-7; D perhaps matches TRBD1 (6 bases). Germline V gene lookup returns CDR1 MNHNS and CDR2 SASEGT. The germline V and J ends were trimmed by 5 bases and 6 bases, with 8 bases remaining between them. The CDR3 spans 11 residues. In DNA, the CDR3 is TGTGCCAGCAGTAACAGGGTCGAGCAGTACTTC. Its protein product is CASSNRVEQYF.

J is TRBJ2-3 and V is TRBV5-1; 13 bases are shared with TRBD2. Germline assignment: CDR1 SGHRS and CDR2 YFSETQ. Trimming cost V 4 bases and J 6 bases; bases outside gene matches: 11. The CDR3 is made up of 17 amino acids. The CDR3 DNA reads TGCGCCAGCAGCCCCGGGACTAGCGGGACGGCGTTGGATACGCAGTATTTT. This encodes CASSPGTSGTALDTQYF.

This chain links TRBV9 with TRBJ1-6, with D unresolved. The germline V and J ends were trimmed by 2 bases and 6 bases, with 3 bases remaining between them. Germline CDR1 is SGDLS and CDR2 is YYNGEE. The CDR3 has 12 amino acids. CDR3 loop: CASSVGNSPLHF. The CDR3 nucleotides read TGTGCCAGCAGCGTGGGTAATTCACCCCTCCACTTT.

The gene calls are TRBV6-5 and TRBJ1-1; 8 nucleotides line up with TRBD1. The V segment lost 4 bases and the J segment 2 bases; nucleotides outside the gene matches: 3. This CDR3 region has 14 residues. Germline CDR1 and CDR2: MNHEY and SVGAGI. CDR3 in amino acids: CASSFRGLNTEAFF. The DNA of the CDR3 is TGTGCCAGCAGTTTCAGGGGGCTTAACACTGAAGCTTTCTTT.

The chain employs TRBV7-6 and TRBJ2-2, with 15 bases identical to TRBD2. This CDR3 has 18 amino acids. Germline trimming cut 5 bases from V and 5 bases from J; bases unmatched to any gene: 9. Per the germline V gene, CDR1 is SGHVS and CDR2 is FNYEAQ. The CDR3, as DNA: TGTGCCAGCAGCCCAGGACTAGCGGGAGGGCCAGGAACCGGGGAGCTGTTTTTT. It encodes CASSPGLAGGPGTGELFF.

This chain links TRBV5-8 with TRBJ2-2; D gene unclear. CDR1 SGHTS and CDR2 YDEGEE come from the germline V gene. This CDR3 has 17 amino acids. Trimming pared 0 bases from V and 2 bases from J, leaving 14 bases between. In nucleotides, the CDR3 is TGTGCCAGCAGCTTGGGGCTTCTGTCCCACAACACCGGGGAGCTGTTTTTT. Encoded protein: CASSLGLLSHNTGELFF.